The 17 T cell receptor beta chains reported below all come from one sample, sequenced in a study of blood T cell repertoires in COVID-19. Method: immunoSEQ multiplex PCR; TCRdb's copy keeps in-frame clones and lacks some. Counted here are over 100,000 clones, roughly two thirds occurring once; the ten biggest clones make up less than 2.5%. The sequenced sample was peripheral blood. These receptors all come from a woman in her 70s with acute or convalescent COVID-19.

The genes are TRBV2 and TRBJ1-2, with 12 bases identical to TRBD1. Germline V CDR1 and CDR2: SNHLY, FYNNEI. The V and J ends lost 6 bases and 6 bases, in that order; junction bases with no gene match: 5. The CDR3 spans 14 residues. The CDR3 loop is CASSTGQGANGYTF. The CDR3, as DNA: TGTGCCAGCAGCACGGGACAGGGGGCGAATGGCTACACCTTC.

The chain is built from TRBV28 and TRBJ2-1; TRBD2 matches at 7 bases. This CDR3 spans 15 amino acids. Germline CDR1 and CDR2: MDHEN and SYDVKM. J was trimmed by 6 bases and V by 2 bases; bases with no gene match: 7. This CDR3 is CASSLAGVDLNEQFF. The CDR3 region has the DNA TGTGCCAGCAGTTTAGCGGGAGTTGACCTCAATGAGCAGTTCTTC.

The V call is TRBV6-2 or TRBV6-3, the J call TRBJ2-5; D is perhaps TRBD2 (7 bases). CDR1 MNHEY and CDR2 SVGEGT come from the germline V gene. The CDR3 runs 13 residues. The germline V and J ends were trimmed by 6 bases and 7 bases, with 15 bases remaining between them. CDR3 amino acids: CASSKRGARTQYF. For the CDR3, the DNA is TGTGCCAGCAGCAAACGGGGGGCCCGGACCCAGTACTTC.

V usage is TRBV2 and J usage is TRBJ2-3; 7 bases fit TRBD2. Per the germline V gene, CDR1 is SNHLY and CDR2 is FYNNEI. The trim removed 3 bases at V and 8 bases at J, leaving 8 bases unmatched. CDR3 length: 14 amino acids. The CDR3 sequence is CASSEGLGRGTQYF. CDR3 coding DNA: TGTGCCAGCAGTGAGGGTTTAGGGAGGGGTACGCAGTATTTT.

The sample holds a few counts of this clone. The same CDR3 arises from other DNA sequences in this sample as well. The J gene is TRBJ1-1, the V gene TRBV9; D is ambiguous. The CDR3 length is 13 residues. Per germline, CDR1 SGDLS and CDR2 YYNGEE. The V end lost 3 bases, the J end lost 1 base, and 7 bases lay between the germline ends. The CDR3 here is CASSARQNTEAFF. As DNA, the CDR3 is TGTGCCAGCAGCGCCCGACAGAACACTGAAGCTTTCTTT.

This clone occurred once. The chain combines TRBV12-5 with TRBJ2-1; D call uncertain. The CDR3 is made up of 14 amino acids. The V end lost 8 bases, the J end lost 0 bases, and 11 bases lay between the germline ends. CDR1 and CDR2 from the germline V gene are LGHNT and FRNRAP. The CDR3 bases are TGTGCTAGTAGTTCTTTAGCCTCCTACAATGAGCAGTTCTTC. Protein: CASSSLASYNEQFF. Complete variable domain (other parts from reference TRBV12-5 and TRBJ2-1): DARVTQTPRHKVTEMGQEVTMRCQPILGHNTVFWYRQTMMQGLELLAYFRNRAPLDDSGMPKDRFSAEMPDATLATLKIQPSEPRDSAVYFCASSSLASYNEQFFGPGTRLTVL.

In this sample, this clone turned up once. This chain links TRBV5-1 with TRBJ1-6; 7 bases line up with TRBD1. Germline CDR1 SGHRS, CDR2 YFSETQ. The CDR3 length is 16 residues. V trimming: 0 bases; J trimming: 7 bases; junction bases outside the gene matches: 7. Here the CDR3 reads CASSLAPQGMNSPLHF. The CDR3 nucleotides are TGCGCCAGCAGCTTGGCCCCACAGGGGATGAATTCACCCCTCCACTTT.

This clone came up many times. The chain employs TRBV5-5 and TRBJ2-2; 7 bases agree with TRBD1. Trimming removed 5 bases from V and 1 base from J; junction bases left unmatched: 2. CDR1 is SGHKS and CDR2 is YYEKEE in the germline V gene (reference sequence). CDR3 length: 14 amino acids. As DNA, the CDR3 is TGTGCCAGCAGACGGACAGGGAACACCGGGGAGCTGTTTTTT. Translated: CASRRTGNTGELFF.

The chain employs TRBV28 and TRBJ2-7, with TRBD2 as a possible D gene (5 bases). Germline-derived CDR1 and CDR2 are MDHEN and SYDVKM. With 6 bases removed from V and 2 bases from J, the gap between germline ends came to 5 bases. This CDR3 region has 11 residues. For the CDR3, the DNA is TGTGCCAGCAGGGAGGCCTACGAGCAGTACTTC. Translated: CASREAYEQYF.

In this sample, this clone turned up a few times. This chain joins TRBV4-3 and TRBJ2-7; 14 bases agree with TRBD2. Germline loops: CDR1 LGHNA, CDR2 YSLEER. V shed 5 bases, J shed 4 bases, and the junction held 10 bases outside the gene matches. This CDR3 has 17 residues. The CDR3 is CASSKGVRTSGGYEQYF. The CDR3 DNA reads as TGCGCCAGCAGCAAAGGGGTCAGGACTAGCGGGGGGTACGAGCAGTACTTC.

This chain links TRBV3-1 (or the pseudogene TRBV3-2) with TRBJ2-2, with D possibly TRBD2 on 5 matching bases. This CDR3 is built from 17 residues. Germline V CDR1 and CDR2: LGHDT, YNNKEL (reference sequence). Trimming cost V 0 bases and J 5 bases, with 16 bases left between them. The CDR3 loop is CASSQDLLAFETGELFF. CDR3 bases: TGTGCCAGCAGCCAAGACCTCCTAGCTTTCGAAACCGGGGAGCTGTTTTTT.

This rearrangement joins TRBV27 to TRBJ1-2; D might be TRBD1 (5 bases). The length of the CDR3 is 17 residues. Trimming shortened V by 5 bases and J by 2 bases, and 21 bases separated the two germline ends. From germline, CDR1 is MNHEY and CDR2 SMNVEV (reference sequence). The CDR3 is CASSPHSGAGINYGYTF. The CDR3 nucleotides are TGTGCCAGCAGTCCCCATAGTGGGGCAGGGATAAACTATGGCTACACCTTC.

The rearrangement links TRBV28 to TRBJ1-5; 9 positions agree with TRBD1. J was trimmed by 6 bases and V by 6 bases; bases with no gene match: 6. The CDR3 has 14 residues. The germline CDR1 and CDR2 sequences are MDHEN and SYDVKM. The CDR3 nucleotides read TGTGCCAGCAGCCCACCGGGACAGGGTCAGCCCCAGCATTTT. Translated, it gives CASSPPGQGQPQHF.

V usage is TRBV19 and J usage is TRBJ2-3; no firm D call. The germline V and J ends were trimmed by 1 base and 3 bases, with 2 bases remaining between them. This CDR3 spans 12 amino acids. Germline V gene lookup returns CDR1 LNHDA and CDR2 SQIVND (reference sequence). CDR3 amino acids: CASSIATDTQYF. Written as DNA, the CDR3 is TGTGCCAGTAGTATAGCAACAGATACGCAGTATTTT.

This clone was detected only a few times. The rearrangement links TRBV24-1 to TRBJ1-5; D ambiguous. CDR3 length: 14 residues. Trimming cost V 4 bases and J 0 bases, with 6 bases left between them. Germline CDR1 reads KGHDR; CDR2 reads SFDVKD. CDR3 sequence: CATSDGISNQPQHF. In nucleotides, the CDR3 is TGTGCCACCAGTGACGGGATTAGCAATCAGCCCCAGCATTTT.

This clone was detected once. V usage is TRBV7-3 and J usage is TRBJ1-1, with 9 bases lining up with TRBD1. This CDR3 has 18 residues. The V gene end was trimmed by 1 base and the J gene end by 3 bases; junction bases not matched to a gene: 12. The V gene's germline CDR1 is SGHTA and CDR2 FQGTGA. The CDR3 here is CASSLIPTGQGRDTEAFF. The CDR3 DNA reads TGTGCCAGCAGCTTAATTCCCACGGGACAGGGTCGGGACACTGAAGCTTTCTTT.

The chain joins TRBV5-4 to TRBJ2-2, with 15 bases that match TRBD2. The trim removed 5 bases at V and 0 bases at J, leaving 8 bases unmatched. The CDR3 runs 19 residues. Germline V gives CDR1 SGHNT, CDR2 YYREEE (reference sequence). CDR3 bases: TGTGCCAGCAGTTACCCCGGGACTAGCGGGGGGACGAACACCGGGGAGCTGTTTTTT. Residues: CASSYPGTSGGTNTGELFF.